Listed below are T cell receptor beta chains from one sample, sequenced in a study of cytomegalovirus exposure and HLA in healthy donors. Sequencing used immunoSEQ multiplex PCR; TCRdb keeps in-frame clones, though not all of them. The table includes approximately 220,000 clones, over 75% detected once. Sample: PBMCs. The origin of the receptors is a girl aged 2 to 10 in good health and CMV-seronegative. Each CDR3 is given with its conserved first and last residue. Each record gives: clone size, D gene, J gene, V gene, CDR3 protein, CDR3 DNA. D genes are given only for firm matches. The size of a clone is reported for some rows only, either as once, few or many, or as a class for expanded clones.

- TRBD1 TRBJ2-5 TRBV29-1 CSVGRDRGQKETQYF TGCAGCGTCGGGCGGGACAGGGGACAGAAAGAGACCCAGTACTTC
- TRBD1 TRBJ2-2 TRBV4-1 CASSQSTGEWELFF TGCGCCAGCAGCCAGTCTACAGGGGAATGGGAGCTGTTTTTT
- TRBD1 TRBJ1-6 TRBV7-9 CASSLVWDREGSPLHF TGTGCCAGCAGCTTAGTGTGGGACAGGGAGGGCTCACCCCTCCACTTT
- - TRBJ2-7 TRBV19 CASSIAPAVFSEQYF TGTGCCAGTAGTATAGCCCCTGCAGTCTTCAGCGAGCAGTACTTC
- - TRBJ2-6 TRBV11-2 CASRWGTGANVLTF TGTGCCAGCCGTTGGGGGACAGGGGCCAACGTCCTGACTTTC
- TRBD2 TRBJ2-3 TRBV9 CASSVAAGGTDTQYF TGTGCCAGCAGCGTAGCGGCGGGGGGCACAGATACGCAGTATTTT
- - TRBJ2-1 TRBV5-1 CASSLSGGPSIEQFF TGCGCCAGCAGCTTGAGTGGGGGCCCCTCAATTGAGCAGTTCTTC
- TRBD2 TRBJ2-2 TRBV6-1 CASRLAANTGELFF TGTGCCAGCAGGCTAGCGGCGAACACCGGGGAGCTGTTTTTT
- TRBD1 TRBJ1-6 TRBV25-1 CASSSSRQGNSPLHF TGTGCCAGCAGTAGTTCGAGACAGGGCAATTCACCCCTCCACTTT
few - TRBJ1-5 TRBV5-5 CASSLAHNQPQHF TGTGCCAGCAGCTTGGCCCATAATCAGCCCCAGCATTTT
- - TRBJ1-2 TRBV29-1 CSVEPGDYGYTF TGCAGCGTTGAACCGGGGGACTATGGCTACACCTTC
- TRBD1 TRBJ2-7 TRBV7-8 CASSFGTGSYEQYF TGTGCCAGCAGCTTTGGGACAGGGTCCTACGAGCAGTACTTC
few TRBD1 TRBJ2-7 TRBV18 CASSPQGAGTYEQYF TGTGCCAGCTCACCTCAGGGGGCCGGGACTTACGAGCAGTACTTC
- TRBD2 TRBJ2-3 TRBV4-1 CASSPGTSGADTQYF TGCGCCAGCAGTCCCGGGACTAGCGGCGCAGATACGCAGTATTTT
- - TRBJ2-3 TRBV2 CASSEQPGAGVPDTQYF TGTGCCAGCAGTGAGCAGCCAGGGGCGGGCGTCCCAGATACGCAGTATTTT
- - TRBJ2-5 TRBV6-1 CASSEAPLQETQYF TGTGCCAGCAGTGAAGCCCCGTTACAAGAGACCCAGTACTTC
- - TRBJ2-2 TRBV4-1 CASSQGAGANTGELFF TGCGCCAGCAGCCAAGGCGCAGGGGCGAACACCGGGGAGCTGTTTTTT
- TRBD2 TRBJ2-1 TRBV11-3 CASSSGTSGRAGDEQFF TGTGCCAGCAGCTCAGGGACTAGCGGGAGGGCCGGCGATGAGCAGTTCTTC
few TRBD2 TRBJ2-5 TRBV29-1 CRGGLEFYQETQYF TGCAGGGGGGGACTAGAATTTTATCAAGAGACCCAGTACTTC
- TRBD2 TRBJ2-1 TRBV30 CAWRGTSGRAQEQFF TGTGCCTGGAGGGGGACTAGCGGGAGGGCCCAGGAGCAGTTCTTC
- - TRBJ1-1 TRBV7-9 CASSSARGEAFF TGTGCCAGCAGCTCGGCCCGGGGTGAAGCTTTCTTT
- - TRBJ2-1 TRBV18 CASSPGKGNEQFF TGTGCCAGCTCACCGGGTAAGGGGAATGAGCAGTTCTTC
- TRBD2 TRBJ2-4 TRBV29-1 CSVVSAGGYIQYF TGCAGCGTTGTCTCAGCGGGGGGGTACATTCAGTACTTC
- TRBD1 TRBJ1-2 TRBV2 CASSPGTGVGYTF TGTGCCAGCAGTCCCGGGACAGGGGTCGGCTACACCTTC
once - TRBJ2-3 TRBV10-1 CASSHSTDTQYF TGCGCCAGCAGTCACTCCACAGATACGCAGTATTTT
few - TRBJ2-1 TRBV29-1 CSVEVAAGSAYNEQFF TGCAGCGTTGAAGTGGCGGCGGGGTCCGCCTACAATGAGCAGTTCTTC
- - TRBJ2-5 TRBV5-6 CASLGGAGEETQYF TGTGCCAGCCTGGGGGGGGCGGGGGAAGAGACCCAGTACTTC
- TRBD1 TRBJ2-7 TRBV19 CASTGQGPAGEQYF TGTGCCAGTACCGGACAGGGCCCTGCGGGTGAGCAGTACTTC
- - TRBJ1-2 TRBV25-1 CASSARDINYGYTF TGTGCCAGCAGTGCCAGGGATATAAACTATGGCTACACCTTC
- - TRBJ1-1 TRBV13 CASSPRGTWGMNTEAFF TGTGCCAGCAGCCCTAGGGGGACATGGGGCATGAACACTGAAGCTTTCTTT
- - TRBJ1-1 TRBV7-8 CASRPNLALSGEAFF TGTGCCAGCAGGCCTAACCTGGCTTTGTCGGGTGAAGCTTTCTTT
- TRBD1 TRBJ2-7 TRBV28 CASSSPGGTGIYEQYF TGTGCCAGCAGTTCCCCCGGGGGGACAGGGATTTACGAGCAGTACTTC
once - TRBJ1-2 TRBV6-5 CASSRGGNYGYTF TGTGCCAGCAGCCGGGGGGGCAACTATGGCTACACCTTC
few - TRBJ1-1 TRBV5-1 CASSLGGGTEAFF TGCGCCAGCAGCTTGGGGGGGGGCACTGAAGCTTTCTTT
- TRBD1 TRBJ1-5 TRBV10-2 CASNTQGAGNQPQHF TGCGCCAGCAACACACAGGGGGCCGGCAATCAGCCCCAGCATTTT
- - TRBJ1-5 TRBV6-1 CASSEASPHRDYSNQPQHF TGTGCCAGCAGTGAAGCATCCCCACACAGGGACTATAGCAATCAGCCCCAGCATTTT
few - TRBJ1-1 TRBV12-5 CASGLSSISFF TGTGCTAGTGGTTTGAGTTCTATTAGCTTCTTT
- - TRBJ1-2 TRBV2 CASSDLAGWGGYTF TGTGCCAGCAGTGATCTCGCAGGGTGGGGCGGCTACACCTTC
- - TRBJ1-2 TRBV5-4 CASSFPGIEKYGYTF TGTGCCAGCAGCTTTCCAGGGATAGAAAAATATGGCTACACCTTC
- - TRBJ1-2 TRBV20-1 CSGQVNYGYTF TGCAGTGGACAGGTTAACTATGGCTACACCTTC
- TRBD2 TRBJ2-1 TRBV5-4 CASSNERGGYNEQFF TGTGCCAGCAGCAACGAGCGGGGGGGGTACAATGAGCAGTTCTTC
- - TRBJ2-1 TRBV27 CASSPKDFKGDEQFF TGTGCCAGCAGTCCAAAGGACTTTAAGGGGGATGAGCAGTTCTTC
- - TRBJ1-2 TRBV4-1 CASSQFILREGARYGYTF TGCGCCAGCAGCCAATTCATTCTTCGGGAGGGCGCGAGATATGGCTACACCTTC
- - TRBJ1-2 TRBV10-3 CAIKGAGRNYGYTF TGTGCCATCAAGGGTGCGGGCCGGAACTATGGCTACACCTTC
- - TRBJ2-3 TRBV7-9 CASSAPLAPTDTQYF TGTGCCAGCAGCGCCCCATTAGCGCCCACAGATACGCAGTATTTT
- TRBD1 TRBJ2-7 TRBV11-2 CASSPRDRGRSYEQYF TGTGCCAGCAGCCCCCGGGACAGGGGCAGGTCCTACGAGCAGTACTTC
- - TRBJ2-3 TRBV15 CATSLSRVPDTQYF TGTGCCACCAGCTTGTCCCGGGTCCCAGATACGCAGTATTTT
- TRBD1 TRBJ1-6 TRBV19 CASSGDRATRSPLHF TGTGCCAGTAGTGGGGACAGGGCAACGAGGTCACCCCTCCACTTT
- TRBD1 TRBJ2-2 TRBV5-1 CASSGGQASNTGELFF TGCGCCAGCAGCGGAGGACAGGCTTCGAACACCGGGGAGCTGTTTTTT
- - TRBJ2-2 TRBV6-1 CASSEIRNTGELFF TGTGCCAGCAGTGAAATCCGGAACACCGGGGAGCTGTTTTTT
- - TRBJ2-3 TRBV11-2 CASSLTLTDTQYF TGTGCCAGCAGCTTGACACTCACAGATACGCAGTATTTT
- - TRBJ2-5 TRBV5-6 CASSPSRGALEQYF TGTGCCAGCAGCCCCTCCCGGGGGGCGTTAGAGCAGTACTTC
once TRBD2 TRBJ2-7 TRBV15 CATSDGTSYEQYF TGTGCCACCAGCGACGGGACTAGCTACGAGCAGTACTTC
- - TRBJ2-2 TRBV2 CASRGGRGFGGELFF TGTGCCAGCAGGGGTGGGCGAGGGTTTGGCGGGGAGCTGTTTTTT
few TRBD1 TRBJ2-7 TRBV2 CASGGQGSSYEQYF TGTGCCAGCGGTGGACAGGGAAGCTCCTACGAGCAGTACTTC